This TCR beta chain came from a study of blood T cell repertoires in COVID-19. Looking at the study overall: T cells, B-cell-depleted T cells, or PBMCs supplied cDNA or gDNA.

The method was immunoSEQ multiplex PCR; TCRdb's version includes in-frame clones alone and lacks a portion of them. This repertoire shows under 200,000 clones, approximately 88% found once; its top ten account for over 10%. Looked up from germline, CDR1 is MGHRA and CDR2 is YSYEKL. The CDR3 runs 16 residues. Trimming cost V 2 bases and J 2 bases, with 15 bases left between them. The material sequenced was PBMCs or T cells enriched from blood (not recorded which). This chain connects TRBV4-1 to TRBJ1-2, with D possibly being TRBD1 (6 bases). The source of this sequence is a woman aged 55 to 70 who had recovered from COVID-19. The CDR3 region is CASSQFGPGQNYGYTF. CDR3 in DNA: TGCGCCAGCAGCCAATTCGGCCCGGGACAAAACTATGGCTACACCTTC.